This T cell receptor beta chain was captured by sequencing in a study of blood T cells in healthy people across ages. Broader study findings: A greater number of naive CD4+ cells and higher diversity distinguished long-lived donors from aged donors. PBMCs that were unsorted prevented a conclusive naive versus antigen-experienced comparison.

The germline V gene encodes CDR1 KGHSH and CDR2 LQKENI. The CDR3 has 15 residues. Losses at the gene ends were 2 bases for V and 6 bases for J; bases not matched to a gene: 4. This clonotype was observed a handful of times. What it binds is unknown. The second PCR ran about 6 to 11 cycles with a sample-barcoded 5' primer and J-beta primers. A minimum of 2.5 million CDR3-containing paired-end reads was obtained for each sample. TCRdb used MiXCR to reprocess the 5' RACE reads, holding one entry per CDR3 protein. The table has more than 800,000 distinct CDR3 sequences, 25% to 35% seen once. The source of this sequence is a woman older than 75 in good health. This sequence joins TRBV18 and TRBJ1-2; 12 bases match TRBD1. The specimen was blood. The CDR3 nucleotides read TGTGCCAGCTCACCAAGGGGACAGGGGGCGAATGGCTACACCTTC. Encoded protein: CASSPRGQGANGYTF.